Listed below are T cell receptor beta chains from one sample, sequenced in a study of response to subunit inactivated influenza vaccine. TCRdb reprocessed the RT-PCR reads with MiXCR, giving one entry per CDR3 protein. The repertoire has approximately 700,000 distinct CDR3 sequences, more than 15% of them found once; the top ten carry around 10%. Sequences were derived from PBMCs from blood, sampled less than 13 days after vaccination. All receptors come from a man between 45 and 60 years old who received an inactivated influenza vaccine. The CDR3 runs from the conserved cysteine through the conserved F or W. Fields, in order: CDR3 protein, CDR3 DNA, V gene, J gene, D gene, clone size. D genes are given only for firm matches. The size field is filled for only some rows; it gives once, few, many or a size class.

CASSSPRPPTNEKLFF	TGTGCCAGCAGTTCCCCCCGGCCACCAACTAATGAAAAACTGTTTTTT	TRBV28	TRBJ1-4	NA	few
CASSPGTGGTGNTIYF	TGCGCCAGCAGCCCCGGGACAGGGGGCACTGGAAACACCATATATTTT	TRBV5-1	TRBJ1-3	TRBD1	NA
CASSQGIGGAVEKLFF	TGCGCCAGCAGCCAAGGCATCGGGGGGGCGGTTGAAAAACTGTTTTTT	TRBV4-1	TRBJ1-4	NA	many
CAISDPWTGNTEAFF	TGTGCCATCAGTGACCCCTGGACAGGGAACACTGAAGCTTTCTTT	TRBV10-3	TRBJ1-1	TRBD1	once
CSARDRDRLSTDTQYF	TGCAGTGCTAGAGACCGGGACAGGCTTAGCACAGATACGCAGTATTTT	TRBV20-1	TRBJ2-3	TRBD1	few
CSARRTSGSTDTQYF	TGCAGTGCTAGACGGACTAGCGGGAGCACAGATACGCAGTATTTT	TRBV20-1	TRBJ2-3	TRBD2	many
CASRPPVDYNEQFF	TGTGCCAGCAGACCACCTGTAGACTACAATGAGCAGTTCTTC	TRBV28	TRBJ2-1	NA	few
CASSSSITGVEQYF	TGTGCCAGCAGCTCTAGCATCACAGGGGTCGAGCAGTACTTC	TRBV7-2	TRBJ2-7	TRBD1	NA
CASSQGSVVTQYF	TGTGCCAGCAGCCAAGGTAGCGTGGTTACGCAGTATTTT	TRBV3-1	TRBJ2-3	NA	NA
CASSYLLAVANTGELFF	TGTGCCAGCAGCTACTTACTAGCGGTGGCGAACACCGGGGAGCTGTTTTTT	TRBV7-2	TRBJ2-2	TRBD2	NA
CASSLSGRATDEQFF	TGTGCCAGCAGCTTAAGCGGGAGAGCTACGGATGAGCAGTTCTTC	TRBV7-3	TRBJ2-1	TRBD2	few
CSASPRFDSYEQYF	TGCAGTGCTAGCCCACGATTCGATTCCTACGAGCAGTACTTC	TRBV20-1	TRBJ2-7	NA	few
CASSPQKGTGPSYEQYF	TGCGCCAGCAGTCCGCAGAAAGGGACAGGCCCCTCCTACGAGCAGTACTTC	TRBV23-1	TRBJ2-7	TRBD1	NA
CASSLGVGMTGELFF	TGTGCCAGCAGTTTGGGGGTCGGTATGACCGGGGAGCTGTTTTTT	TRBV12-3/TRBV12-4	TRBJ2-2	NA	few
CASNRVNTGELFF	TGTGCCAGTAACAGGGTAAACACCGGGGAGCTGTTTTTT	TRBV28	TRBJ2-2	NA	few
CASSLGGASTDTQYF	TGTGCCAGCAGCTTAGGCGGGGCAAGCACAGATACGCAGTATTTT	TRBV7-9	TRBJ2-3	NA	many
CASTEDPPPHYGYTF	TGTGCCAGCACCGAGGACCCCCCTCCCCACTATGGCTACACCTTC	TRBV21-1	TRBJ1-2	NA	few
CSVESGLAGGNEQFF	TGCAGCGTTGAATCCGGACTAGCGGGAGGAAACGAGCAGTTCTTC	TRBV29-1	TRBJ2-1	TRBD2	many
CAISVELGGAYNEQFF	TGTGCCATCAGTGTCGAACTTGGAGGCGCCTACAATGAGCAGTTCTTC	TRBV10-3	TRBJ2-1	NA	few
CASSPRTSGNRYEQYF	TGTGCCAGCAGCCCGCGGACTAGCGGGAATAGGTACGAGCAGTACTTC	TRBV7-9	TRBJ2-7	TRBD2	few
CASSSLYQPQHF	TGTGCCAGCAGCTCATTATATCAGCCCCAGCATTTT	TRBV7-9	TRBJ1-5	NA	few
CSARQGGYSEQYF	TGCAGTGCCAGACAGGGGGGCTACTCCGAGCAGTACTTC	TRBV20-1	TRBJ2-7	TRBD1	NA
CASSLRGRDSPLHF	TGTGCCAGCAGTTTGAGGGGGAGGGATTCACCCCTCCACTTT	TRBV12-3/TRBV12-4	TRBJ1-6	NA	few
CASSPRFGQMNTEAFF	TGCGCCAGCAGCCCGAGGTTCGGACAGATGAACACTGAAGCTTTCTTT	TRBV5-1	TRBJ1-1	NA	few
CASSYEGGVTGDEQYF	TGTGCCAGCAGCTACGAGGGGGGGGTTACTGGGGACGAGCAGTACTTC	TRBV7-9	TRBJ2-7	NA	NA
CASSLAFENTGELFF	TGTGCCAGCAGCTTGGCGTTCGAGAACACCGGGGAGCTGTTTTTT	TRBV5-4	TRBJ2-2	NA	NA
CSVPGAQETQYF	TGCAGCGTGCCCGGGGCACAAGAGACCCAGTACTTC	TRBV29-1	TRBJ2-5	NA	few
CASSFRDRIPGLAGEFYNEQFF	TGTGCCAGCAGCTTCCGGGACAGAATTCCGGGACTAGCGGGGGAATTTTACAATGAGCAGTTCTTC	TRBV7-2	TRBJ2-1	TRBD2	few
CSPLAGTSGSVGQYF	TGCAGTCCACTTGCGGGGACTAGCGGGAGCGTAGGGCAGTACTTC	TRBV20-1	TRBJ2-7	TRBD2	once
CATSRDLGGAVHNEQFF	TGTGCCACCAGCAGAGATCTGGGGGGGGCCGTGCACAATGAGCAGTTCTTC	TRBV15	TRBJ2-1	NA	NA
CSVATATYEQYF	TGCAGCGTTGCGACAGCCACCTACGAGCAGTACTTC	TRBV29-1	TRBJ2-7	NA	NA
CASSPPGRPYTF	TGTGCCAGCAGCCCGCCGGGACGCCCCTACACCTTC	TRBV7-2	TRBJ1-2	NA	few
CSASRDHETQYF	TGCAGTGCCAGCAGGGACCACGAGACCCAGTACTTC	TRBV20-1	TRBJ2-5	NA	NA
CAWSPQGAHAFF	TGTGCCTGGAGTCCACAGGGGGCGCATGCTTTCTTT	TRBV30	TRBJ1-1	TRBD1	NA
CASRTQGIQETQYF	TGTGCCAGCAGAACCCAGGGAATTCAAGAGACCCAGTACTTC	TRBV5-4	TRBJ2-5	NA	NA
CASSDWRGYNEQFF	TGTGCCAGCAGTGACTGGCGGGGTTACAATGAGCAGTTCTTC	TRBV2	TRBJ2-1	NA	few
CASSPARGLSASGNTIYF	TGTGCCAGCTCACCAGCCCGCGGACTTTCAGCCTCTGGAAACACCATATATTTT	TRBV18	TRBJ1-3	NA	few
CASSLMNEQFF	TGCGCCAGCAGCTTGATGAATGAGCAGTTCTTC	TRBV5-1	TRBJ2-1	NA	many
CAISRTGGESFLYF	TGTGCCATCAGCAGGACAGGGGGAGAATCCTTTTTGTACTTC	TRBV10-3	TRBJ2-7	TRBD1	few
CASSIGQGSYNEQFF	TGCGCCAGCAGCATAGGACAGGGAAGTTACAATGAGCAGTTCTTC	TRBV5-1	TRBJ2-1	TRBD1	few
CASTRSGGGYNEQFF	TGTGCCAGCACCCGGTCCGGGGGGGGCTACAATGAGCAGTTCTTC	TRBV6-1	TRBJ2-1	TRBD2	few
CASSPGYAGYTF	TGTGCCAGCAGTCCAGGGTACGCTGGCTACACCTTC	TRBV12-3/TRBV12-4	TRBJ1-2	NA	few
CASSLTPGTGANYGYTF	TGTGCCAGCAGCTTAACCCCCGGGACAGGGGCCAACTATGGCTACACCTTC	TRBV5-5	TRBJ1-2	TRBD1	once
CASSQDGQDSYEQYF	TGCGCCAGCAGCCAAGATGGGCAGGATTCCTACGAGCAGTACTTC	TRBV4-3	TRBJ2-7	NA	NA
CAISARTGGNSPLHF	TGTGCCATCAGTGCACGGACAGGGGGGAATTCACCCCTCCACTTT	TRBV10-3	TRBJ1-6	TRBD1	many
CASSHPGGGLYEQFF	TGTGCCAGCAGCCATCCAGGGGGCGGATTATATGAGCAGTTCTTC	TRBV14	TRBJ2-1	TRBD1	many
CASSQEGSNSPLHF	TGTGCCAGCAGCCAAGAGGGTTCTAATTCACCCCTCCACTTT	TRBV14	TRBJ1-6	NA	NA
CASTGLAGTGELFF	TGTGCCAGCACGGGACTAGCGGGCACCGGGGAGCTGTTTTTT	TRBV5-6	TRBJ2-2	TRBD2	NA
CATRALAGGTDTQYF	TGTGCCACCCGGGCCCTAGCGGGAGGCACAGATACGCAGTATTTT	TRBV21-1	TRBJ2-3	NA	NA
CASRPIPGLAEGYEQYF	TGTGCCAGCAGGCCCATTCCGGGACTAGCGGAGGGCTACGAGCAGTACTTC	TRBV6-2/TRBV6-3	TRBJ2-7	TRBD2	few
CASRQGSGGNQPQHF	TGTGCCAGCAGGCAAGGATCCGGGGGCAATCAGCCCCAGCATTTT	TRBV2	TRBJ1-5	NA	few
CADSTGTNTGELFF	TGTGCCGATTCGACAGGGACGAACACCGGGGAGCTGTTTTTT	TRBV2	TRBJ2-2	TRBD1	NA
CASSPRQGAVLYGLTGANVLTF	TGTGCCAGCAGCCCCCGCCAGGGTGCGGTTTTGTATGGATTGACTGGGGCCAACGTCCTGACTTTC	TRBV4-2	TRBJ2-6	NA	NA
CASSFRGAAYEQYF	TGTGCCAGCAGCTTCAGAGGGGCAGCCTACGAGCAGTACTTC	TRBV7-2	TRBJ2-7	NA	NA
CSVRQGRETQYF	TGCAGCGTAAGACAGGGTCGAGAGACCCAGTACTTC	TRBV29-1	TRBJ2-5	TRBD1	many